The present T cell receptor beta chain was sequenced within a study of response to subunit inactivated influenza vaccine (dated 2018 in TCRdb). Regarding the study in general: Deep quantitative profiling of the T cell receptor repertoire was used in the study to follow responses to a trivalent subunit inactivated influenza vaccine. Paper-wide results and their limitations: The authors proposed that each seasonal influenza vaccination may bring in only a limited number of new T cells.

The sample holds a few counts of this clonotype. The target of this receptor is not known. No per-base quality is available; no much larger clone lies one base away. Based on the germline V gene, the CDR1 and CDR2 sequences are MNHEY and SVGEGT. The trim is 7 bases for V and 6 bases for J, with a gap of 10 bases between the germline ends. From cysteine to phenylalanine, the CDR3 is 12 amino acids long. Only CDR3 DNA remains: 36 bases, in frame from the first base. The library was built by means of RT-PCR. Sequencing instrument: Illumina HiSeq 2500. Starting from the raw public reads, TCRdb applied fastp trimming at Q25, assembled clones with MiXCR and retained in-frame beta chains. Rows are unified per CDR3 protein, each entry keeping the most common DNA and genes. The sample has over 750,000 distinct CDR3 sequences on record, 21% of them singletons. The ten biggest clones cover around 9.6% of the sample.

The chain joins TRBV6-2 or TRBV6-3 to TRBJ2-1; the D gene assignment is ambiguous. This receptor was identified in a man aged 45-65 years who received an inactivated influenza vaccine. Donor details come from another sample of the same person, matched by shared clones. The source was PBMCs from blood, collected 5 days after vaccination. The DNA sequence reads TGTGCCAGCAAGGGCAGCCGCAATGAGCAGTTCTTC. Its translation is CASKGSRNEQFF.